This T cell receptor (beta chain) came from a study of immune evolution from preneoplasia to lung adenocarcinoma. Profiled with immunoSEQ multiplex PCR; TCRdb holds only in-frame clones, not every one. This sample carries some 6,500 clones, approximately 83% of them seen once, and the ten largest clones take approximately 2.6%. V was trimmed by 4 bases and J by 5 bases, leaving 12 bases between them. Germline loops: CDR1 SGHRS, CDR2 YFSETQ. This CDR3 region has 14 residues. Sequences were obtained from FFPE lung adenocarcinoma in situ tissue. This TCR was sampled from a donor aged 70 or over with lung adenocarcinoma. J is TRBJ1-4 and V is TRBV5-1; D gene ambiguous. The CDR3 DNA is TGCGCCAGCAGCCCTAGCGCACTCAATGAAAAACTGTTTTTT. It translates to CASSPSALNEKLFF.